This TCR beta chain was captured in a study of beta chain features in type 1 diabetes (dated by TCRdb to between 2018 and 2020). As for the study more broadly: Mean age, gender distribution, total cell number and subset yield were not different between patients and healthy donors. A total of 90 million to 130 million sorted cells were examined across all samples, and a strong correlation was observed between cell number per subset and RNA yield. The study compared the TCRB repertoires of sorted circulating CD4+ T cell subsets in recently diagnosed type 1 diabetes patients with those in matched healthy donors. Whereas all 30 or so donors provided naive and central memory subsets, regulatory and stem cell-like memory subsets were isolated from just 8 patients and roughly 8 healthy donors.

Each donor gave one peripheral blood draw, roughly 0.11 L on average, collected into heparinised tubes. A BD FACSAria II was used to sort naive, central memory, regulatory and stem cell-like memory CD4+ T cells with a panel that included CD45RO, CCR7, CD25, CD127, CD95 and CD27. A purity above 95% was achieved for all sorted populations. PBMCs were isolated immediately by Lymphoprep density gradient centrifugation and stained directly without culture. So that batch effects would be minimized, each experiment stained and sorted samples in pairs, pairing one healthy donor with one patient. The entire amount of isolated RNA was reverse transcribed using the High Capacity cDNA Reverse Transcription Kit, so the sequenced TCRB transcripts were expressed ones. Naive, central memory and regulatory T cell samples underwent deep immunoSEQ sequencing, averaging about 3.3 million total reads per sample. After sorted cells were lysed in RLT buffer, RNA was extracted with DNase-treated RNeasy Micro or Mini kits, with the choice depending on cell number. Each cell subset was processed separately to prevent cross-contamination, with patient and healthy donor samples processed together. Using the immunoSEQ multiplex PCR, TCRB sequences were amplified from cDNA into 87-bp fragments spanning the CDR3 region. Amplicons were sequenced on the Illumina HiSeq platform. For the original study's pipeline: PCR bias was computationally corrected using synthetic template baselines, reads within Hamming distance 2 were collapsed, and singletons that could not be merged were discarded. By aligning reads against IMGT, V, D and J genes, CDR3 length, and insertions or deletions at six rearrangement sites were assigned. Within each subset, clonotype counts were normalized to the number of sorted cells before true diversity and Gini coefficients were calculated with the tcR R package. Repertoire sharing was quantified using the overlap coefficient calculated on TCRB nucleotide sequences. As a proxy for the pre-selection repertoire, out-of-frame TCRB sequences from naive cells were analyzed. The source is immuneACCESS, and TCRdb retained only in-frame sequences with V and J called. Part of the clones is not carried over; for the studies checked, unresolved V genes explain less than half of this, and the remainder is unexplained. Clone size and V and J calls were adopted from that table, with D and trimming inferred from the DNA. The sample includes about 710,000 clones, with about 14% observed a single time. The biggest ten clones account for just under 0.04% of the sample.

Paper-wide results and their limitations: PCR might favor shorter templates, but patient and control samples were amplified and corrected together, so any skew would affect both groups equally. HLA sub-analyses involved small numbers of individuals, so any influence of HLA type on TCRB rearrangement remained unresolved. Type 1 diabetes patients showed a moderate but significant shortening of TCRB CDR3 length in all four CD4+ subsets. Because cDNA rather than genomic DNA was sequenced, highly expressing activated cells could have been over-represented, although no difference in activation and CD3 levels was found between groups. Fewer insertions and more nucleotide deletions at VDJ recombination sites were observed in patients with type 1 diabetes, implying thymic rearrangement abnormalities. The naive, central memory and regulatory TCRB repertoires appeared to resemble one another more closely among patients than among healthy donors.

On this clone: What this receptor recognizes is not known. No base-level quality is on record; no much larger clone is a single base apart.

The source material was naive CD4+ T cells from blood. The cell subset or site label on this specimen signifies: true naive CD4+ T cells. The sequence was obtained from a man aged 18 to 29 with type 1 diabetes.

The nucleotide sequence reads TGCAGCGGGAATAAAAATGAGCAGTTCTTC. Its coded protein is CSGNKNEQFF. Recombination joined TRBV29-1 with TRBJ2-1; the D segment cannot be called with confidence. CDR1 SQVTM and CDR2 ANQGSEA were looked up in the germline V gene. At the junction V is shortened by 7 bases and J by 7 bases, with 8 bases in between. From its cysteine to its phenylalanine, the CDR3 spans 10 amino acids. CDR3 DNA is the only sequence kept; it has 30 bases, read in frame from the first base.